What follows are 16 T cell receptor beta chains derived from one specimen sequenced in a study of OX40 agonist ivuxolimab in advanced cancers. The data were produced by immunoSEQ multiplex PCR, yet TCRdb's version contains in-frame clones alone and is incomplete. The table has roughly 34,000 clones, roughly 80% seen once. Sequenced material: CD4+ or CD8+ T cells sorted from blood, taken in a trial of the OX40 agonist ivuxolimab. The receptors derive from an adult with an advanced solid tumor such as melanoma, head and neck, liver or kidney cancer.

The CDR3 DNA sequence: TGTGCCAGCAGCGTAGAGGTGGGTAGGGCTTTCTTT. Its translation is CASSVEVGRAFF. The chain carries TRBV9 and TRBJ1-1; D is ambiguous. The CDR3 covers 12 residues. Trimming shortened V by 0 bases and J by 11 bases, and 11 bases separated the two germline ends. The germline gives CDR1 SGDLS, CDR2 YYNGEE.

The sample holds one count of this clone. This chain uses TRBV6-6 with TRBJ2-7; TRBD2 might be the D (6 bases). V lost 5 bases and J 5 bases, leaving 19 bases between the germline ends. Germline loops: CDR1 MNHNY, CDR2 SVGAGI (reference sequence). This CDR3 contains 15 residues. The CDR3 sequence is CASSRGDSLWDEQYF. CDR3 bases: TGTGCCAGCAGTCGAGGGGACTCCCTGTGGGACGAGCAGTACTTC.

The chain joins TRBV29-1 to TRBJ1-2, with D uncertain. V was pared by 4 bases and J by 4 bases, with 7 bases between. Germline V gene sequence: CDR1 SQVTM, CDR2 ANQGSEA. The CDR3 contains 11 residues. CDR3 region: CSVGGFYGYTF. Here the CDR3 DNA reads TGCAGCGTTGGTGGATTCTATGGCTACACCTTC.

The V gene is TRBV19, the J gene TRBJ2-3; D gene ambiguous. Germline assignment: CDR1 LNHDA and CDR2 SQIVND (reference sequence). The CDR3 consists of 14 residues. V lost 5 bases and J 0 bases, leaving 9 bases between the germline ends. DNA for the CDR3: TGTGCCAGTAGTCTCCAGCTTAGCACAGATACGCAGTATTTT. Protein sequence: CASSLQLSTDTQYF.

CDR3 loop: CASSPRSGTRVYEQYF. CDR3 coding DNA: TGTGCCAGCAGCCCCCGATCCGGGACTAGGGTCTACGAGCAGTACTTC. The chain has TRBV11-2 and TRBJ2-7; 8 bases fit TRBD2. The CDR3 covers 16 residues. J lost 3 bases, V lost 5 bases, and 12 bases had no gene match. The germline V gene encodes CDR1 SGHAT and CDR2 FQNNGV. The full variable domain, its missing parts supplied by reference TRBV11-2 and TRBJ2-7, is EAGVAQSPRYKIIEKRQSVAFWCNPISGHATLYWYQQILGQGPKLLIQFQNNGVVDDSQLPKDRFSAERLKGVDSTLKIQPAKLEDSAVYLCASSPRSGTRVYEQYFGPGTRLTVT.

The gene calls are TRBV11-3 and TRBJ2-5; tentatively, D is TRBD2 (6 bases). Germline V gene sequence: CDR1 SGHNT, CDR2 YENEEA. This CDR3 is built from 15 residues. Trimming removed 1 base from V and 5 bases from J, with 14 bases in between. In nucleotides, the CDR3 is TGTGCCAGCAGCTTAGGGGCCGGGGGACGGGAGACCCAGTACTTC. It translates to CASSLGAGGRETQYF. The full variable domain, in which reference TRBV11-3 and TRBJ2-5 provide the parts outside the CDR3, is EAGVVQSPRYKIIEKKQPVAFWCNPISGHNTLYWYLQNLGQGPELLIRYENEEAVDDSQLPKDRFSAERLKGVDSTLKIQPAELGDSAVYLCASSLGAGGRETQYFGPGTRLLVL.

CDR3 in amino acids: CATSRGGLNQPQHF. The CDR3 DNA reads TGTGCCACCAGCAGAGGAGGGCTCAATCAGCCCCAGCATTTT. This chain links TRBV15 with TRBJ1-5; no clear D. This CDR3 contains 14 residues. Trimming took off 1 base at V and 3 bases at J, with 7 bases between the two ends. CDR1 and CDR2 (germline): LNHNV, YYDKDF (reference sequence).

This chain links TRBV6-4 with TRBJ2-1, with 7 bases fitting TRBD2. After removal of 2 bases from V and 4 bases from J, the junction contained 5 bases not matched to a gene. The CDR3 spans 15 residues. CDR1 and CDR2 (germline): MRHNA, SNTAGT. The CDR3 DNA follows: TGTGCCAGCAGTGACGAACTAGCGCCTTACAATGAGCAGTTCTTC. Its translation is CASSDELAPYNEQFF.

This CDR3 reads CASSQARGGPYGYTF. DNA of the CDR3: TGTGCCAGCAGCCAAGCCCGGGGAGGGCCCTATGGCTACACCTTC. The chain uses TRBV14 and TRBJ1-2; D gene ambiguous. Germline lookup yields CDR1 SGHDN and CDR2 FVKESK. Trimming took 1 base from V and 4 from J, leaving 13 bases between them. The CDR3 length is 15 residues. The variable domain in full, with the rest retrieved from reference TRBV14 and TRBJ1-2, is EAGVTQFPSHSVIEKGQTVTLRCDPISGHDNLYWYRRVMGKEIKFLLHFVKESKQDESGMPNNRFLAERTGGTYSTLKVQPAELEDSGVYFCASSQARGGPYGYTFGSGTRLTVV.

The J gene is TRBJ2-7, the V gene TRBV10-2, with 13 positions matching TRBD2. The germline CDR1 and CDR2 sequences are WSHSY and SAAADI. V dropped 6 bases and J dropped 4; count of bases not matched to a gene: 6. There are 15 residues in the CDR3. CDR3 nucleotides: TGCGCCAGCAGGCAACTAGCGGGGGGGCCTTACGAGCAGTACTTC. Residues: CASRQLAGGPYEQYF.

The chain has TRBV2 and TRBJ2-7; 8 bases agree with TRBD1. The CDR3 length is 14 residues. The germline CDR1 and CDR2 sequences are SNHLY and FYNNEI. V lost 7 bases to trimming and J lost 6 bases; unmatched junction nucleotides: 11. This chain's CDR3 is CASNLDRGDGEQYF. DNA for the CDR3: TGTGCCAGCAATCTCGACAGGGGTGACGGCGAGCAGTACTTC.

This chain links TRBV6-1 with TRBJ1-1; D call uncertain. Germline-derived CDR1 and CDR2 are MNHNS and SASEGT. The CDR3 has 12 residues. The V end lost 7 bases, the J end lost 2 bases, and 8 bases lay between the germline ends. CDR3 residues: CASILANTEAFF. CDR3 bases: TGTGCCAGCATCCTCGCAAACACTGAAGCTTTCTTT.

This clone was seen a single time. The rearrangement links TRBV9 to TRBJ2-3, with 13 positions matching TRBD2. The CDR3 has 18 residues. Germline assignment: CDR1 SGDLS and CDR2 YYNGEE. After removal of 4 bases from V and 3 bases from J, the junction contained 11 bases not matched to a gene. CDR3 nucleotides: TGTGCCAGCAGCAGAGGACTAGCGGGAGTGACTATGACAGATACGCAGTATTTT. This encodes CASSRGLAGVTMTDTQYF.

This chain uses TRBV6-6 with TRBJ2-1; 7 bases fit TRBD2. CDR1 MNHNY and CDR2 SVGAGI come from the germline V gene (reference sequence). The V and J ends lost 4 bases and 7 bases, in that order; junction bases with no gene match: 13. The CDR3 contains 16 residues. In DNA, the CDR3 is TGTGCCAGCAGTTTAATCCCACTAGCGACCCTTAATGAGCAGTTCTTC. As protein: CASSLIPLATLNEQFF.

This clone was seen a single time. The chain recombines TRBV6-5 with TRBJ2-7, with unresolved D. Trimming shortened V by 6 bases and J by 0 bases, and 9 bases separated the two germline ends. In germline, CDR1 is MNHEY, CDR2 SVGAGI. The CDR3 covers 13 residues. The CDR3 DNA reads TGTGCCAGCAGGCGGACCACCTCCTACGAGCAGTACTTC. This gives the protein CASRRTTSYEQYF.

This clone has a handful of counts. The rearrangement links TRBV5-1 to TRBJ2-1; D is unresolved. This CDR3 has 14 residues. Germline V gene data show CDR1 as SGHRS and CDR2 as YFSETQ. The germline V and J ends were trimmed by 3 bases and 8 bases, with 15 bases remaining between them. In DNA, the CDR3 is TGCGCCAGCAGCTACCCCGGACGGCCTGATGAGCAGTTCTTC. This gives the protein CASSYPGRPDEQFF.